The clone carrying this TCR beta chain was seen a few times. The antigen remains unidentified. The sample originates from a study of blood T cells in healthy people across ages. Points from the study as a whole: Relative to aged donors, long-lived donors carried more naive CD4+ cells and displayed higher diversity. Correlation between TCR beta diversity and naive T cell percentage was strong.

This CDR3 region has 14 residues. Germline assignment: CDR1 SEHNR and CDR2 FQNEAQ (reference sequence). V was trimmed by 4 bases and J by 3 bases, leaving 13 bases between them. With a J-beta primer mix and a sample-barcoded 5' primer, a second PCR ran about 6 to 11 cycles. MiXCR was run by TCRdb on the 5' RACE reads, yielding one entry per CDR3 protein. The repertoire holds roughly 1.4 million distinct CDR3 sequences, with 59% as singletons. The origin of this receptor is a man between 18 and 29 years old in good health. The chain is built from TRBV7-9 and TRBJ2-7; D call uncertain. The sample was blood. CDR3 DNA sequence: TGTGCCAGCAGCTCGAGACCCCGGATCTACGAGCAGTACTTC. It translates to CASSSRPRIYEQYF.